Following are 6 T cell receptor beta chains from one sample sequenced in a study of cytotoxic CD8 clonotypes in ibrutinib-treated CLL. Assay used: immunoSEQ multiplex PCR; TCRdb lists only in-frame clones, some missing. The sample records roughly 200,000 clones, approximately 70% being singletons. The sequencing used PBMCs, collected after 12 months of ibrutinib treatment. The receptors were sampled from a human donor with chronic lymphocytic leukemia.

This clone was recorded a few times. The gene calls are TRBV27 and TRBJ2-6; D is unclear. V lost 0 bases and J lost 4, with 10 bases in between. This CDR3 comprises 16 residues. Germline loops: CDR1 MNHEY, CDR2 SMNVEV (reference sequence). CDR3 sequence: CASSLSISSGANVLTF. The CDR3 region has the DNA TGTGCCAGCAGTTTATCAATTAGCTCCGGGGCCAACGTCCTGACTTTC.

The V gene is TRBV27, the J gene TRBJ1-5, with D possibly matching TRBD1 (6 bases). Trimming took off 7 bases at V and 2 bases at J, with 21 bases between the two ends. Germline V CDR1 and CDR2: MNHEY, SMNVEV (reference sequence). The CDR3 has 17 amino acids. CDR3 region: CASTPRAGVIGNQPQHF. Here the CDR3 DNA reads TGTGCCAGCACCCCCCGGGCAGGGGTGATTGGCAATCAGCCCCAGCATTTT.

The V call is TRBV7-2, the J call TRBJ2-7, with 9 bases identical to TRBD2. The trim removed 5 bases at V and 2 bases at J, leaving 10 bases unmatched. Germline V gene lookup returns CDR1 SGHTA and CDR2 FQGNSA. The CDR3 extends over 16 amino acids. The CDR3: CASSPSLAGTTYEQYF. The CDR3 DNA sequence: TGTGCCAGCAGCCCCTCCCTAGCGGGGACAACCTACGAGCAGTACTTC.

J is TRBJ2-2 and V is TRBV2; 8 bases align to TRBD2. V shed 6 bases and J 3 bases; nucleotides not matched to a gene: 6. Per the germline V gene, CDR1 is SNHLY and CDR2 is FYNNEI. The CDR3 is 15 residues long. CDR3 region: CASSPGTRYTGELFF. CDR3 sequence (DNA): TGTGCCAGCAGCCCCGGGACTAGATACACCGGGGAGCTGTTTTTT.

The V and J genes are TRBV29-1 and TRBJ1-4, with D unclear. The germline V and J ends were trimmed by 6 bases and 6 bases, with 14 bases remaining between them. The CDR3 runs to 13 residues. Germline V gene sequence: CDR1 SQVTM, CDR2 ANQGSEA. The CDR3 sequence is CSVHSGVHEKLFF. DNA for the CDR3: TGCAGCGTCCACTCCGGGGTGCATGAAAAACTGTTTTTT. Complete variable domain (other parts from reference TRBV29-1 and TRBJ1-4): SAVISQKPSRDICQRGTSLTIQCQVDSQVTMMFWYRQQPGQSLTLIATANQGSEATYESGFVIDKFPISRPNLTFSTLTVSNMSPEDSSIYLCSVHSGVHEKLFFGSGTQLSVL.

The J gene is TRBJ2-2, the V gene TRBV7-9, with 8 bases aligning to TRBD1. The germline V gene has CDR1 SEHNR and CDR2 FQNEAQ (reference sequence). The CDR3 consists of 15 residues. With 3 bases clipped from V and 6 bases from J, the junction kept 6 bases outside the gene matches. The CDR3 region is CASSLNRGLSGELFF. CDR3 coding DNA: TGTGCCAGCAGCTTGAACAGGGGGTTGTCCGGGGAGCTGTTTTTT.